This T cell receptor (beta chain) appears in the sequencing data of a study of T-cell memory formation after mild COVID-19. Study-level background: TCR clustering was largely donor specific.

Findings of the study overall: Confirmation was lacking for SARS-CoV-2 specificity of second-wave clones that peaked on day 37. A subset of responding clones appeared in pre-infection memory, suggesting cross-reactive memory joined.

TCRdb reprocessed the 5' RACE reads with MiXCR, giving one entry per CDR3 protein. The sample lists about 250,000 distinct CDR3 sequences, about 16% occurring once. Looked up from germline, CDR1 is SGHRS and CDR2 is YFSETQ. Trimming took 0 bases from V and 2 from J, leaving 12 bases between them. This CDR3 has 16 residues. On this clonotype itself: Its antigen is undetermined.

This TCR was sampled from an adult woman who had mild COVID-19 (a few samples of this study predate the infection). Cell type and time point are not known. The sequenced sample consisted of PBMCs or a T cell subset sorted from them (not recorded which). The chain carries TRBV5-1 and TRBJ1-3; weak D call: TRBD1 (6 bases). The CDR3 is CASSLVAGGTGNTIYF. In nucleotides, the CDR3 is TGCGCCAGCAGCTTGGTAGCGGGGGGCACTGGAAACACCATATATTTT.